Presented here are 10 T cell receptor beta chains from one specimen sequenced in a study of human T cells and chemical hapten exposure. MiXCR was run by TCRdb on the RACE reads, yielding one entry per CDR3 protein. Of 150,000 to 200,000 distinct CDR3 sequences listed, approximately 29% are singletons. As for time point: pre-sensitization, week 0. Treatment described: therapeutic diphenylcyclopropenone sensitization with weekly scalp DPC. The sequencing used whole blood, collected in connection with sensitization to the hapten diphenylcyclopropenone (DPC). Receptor source: a woman aged 25-40 years with alopecia areata. Some clones in this sample may be carry-over from other donors' samples.

This rearrangement joins TRBV29-1 to TRBJ1-1; tentatively, D is TRBD1 (5 bases). CDR1 is SQVTM and CDR2 is ANQGSEA in the germline V gene. V lost 7 bases to trimming and J lost 6 bases, with 12 bases between them. The CDR3 has 11 amino acids. The CDR3: CSGAGGAEAFF. The CDR3 DNA sequence: TGCAGCGGGGCGGGGGGAGCTGAAGCTTTCTTT.

This clonotype has just a few counts. The chain combines TRBV28 with TRBJ2-1; 12 nucleotides line up with TRBD2. The CDR3 has 15 residues. Germline CDR1 MDHEN, CDR2 SYDVKM. The junction had 8 bases not matched to a gene; V was cut back by 4 bases and J by 10 bases. The CDR3 DNA reads TGTGCCAGCAGTTCCCCTAGCGGGGGGGCCTACGAGCAGTTCTTC. It codes for CASSSPSGGAYEQFF.

The chain joins TRBV4-3 to TRBJ2-7; 10 nucleotides agree with TRBD1. CDR1 is LGHNA and CDR2 is YSLEER in the germline V gene. After removal of 3 bases from V and 6 bases from J, the junction contained 5 bases not matched to a gene. The CDR3 consists of 14 residues. CDR3 region: CASSHRTGGVEQYF. The CDR3 DNA follows: TGCGCCAGCAGCCACCGGACAGGGGGAGTCGAGCAGTACTTC.

This rearrangement joins TRBV11-2 to TRBJ1-4, with D hard to call. The V gene's germline CDR1 is SGHAT and CDR2 FQNNGV. V dropped 5 bases and J dropped 8 bases, with 18 bases sitting between them. This CDR3 spans 15 amino acids. CDR3 sequence reads: CASSPPGSRGEKLFF. The CDR3 DNA follows: TGTGCCAGCAGCCCACCGGGTTCTAGAGGGGAAAAACTGTTTTTT.

The chain couples TRBV4-3 to TRBJ1-2; D may be TRBD1 (5 bases). This CDR3 has 14 amino acids. CDR1 is LGHNA, CDR2 YSLEER, per germline. The germline V and J ends were trimmed by 1 base and 5 bases, with 11 bases remaining between them. CDR3 in amino acids: CASSQVRGVYGYTF. CDR3 bases: TGCGCCAGCAGCCAAGTTCGAGGGGTATATGGCTACACCTTC.

This clonotype was seen only a few times. This chain connects TRBV5-1 to TRBJ2-1, with D tentatively TRBD1 or TRBD2 (6 bases each). CDR3 length: 12 amino acids. In germline, CDR1 is SGHRS, CDR2 YFSETQ. V lost 0 bases to trimming and J lost 14 bases, with 12 bases between them. The CDR3 reads CASSLDRGLEFF. The CDR3 DNA reads TGCGCCAGCAGCTTGGACCGGGGGCTTGAGTTCTTC.

The V gene is TRBV11-2, the J gene TRBJ1-4; D gene uncertain. The CDR3 covers 15 residues. The V end lost 0 bases, the J end lost 7 bases, and 12 bases lay between the germline ends. Per germline, CDR1 SGHAT and CDR2 FQNNGV. As DNA, the CDR3 is TGTGCCAGCAGCTTAGATCCGGGGAAGAGTGAAAAACTGTTTTTT. Amino acid sequence: CASSLDPGKSEKLFF.

This rearrangement joins TRBV29-1 to TRBJ1-2; a weak D match, TRBD1 (6 bases). Trimming removed 0 bases from V and 1 base from J, with 12 bases in between. Germline V gene lookup returns CDR1 SQVTM and CDR2 ANQGSEA. The CDR3 is made up of 15 amino acids. The CDR3, as DNA: TGCAGCGTTGAAGATTCTGGCAGGGGTAACTATGGCTACACCTTC. Its protein product is CSVEDSGRGNYGYTF.

Only a few counts were recorded for this clonotype. V gene TRBV29-1 combines with J gene TRBJ1-4; D possibly corresponds to TRBD1 (5 bases). There are 14 residues in the CDR3. Trimming cost V 4 bases and J 5 bases, with 14 bases left between them. Germline values: CDR1 SQVTM, CDR2 ANQGSEA. The CDR3 sequence: CSVGEGTQNEKLFF. In nucleotides, the CDR3 is TGCAGCGTTGGGGAAGGGACTCAAAATGAAAAACTGTTTTTT.

This clonotype was counted between two and nine times. V and J are TRBV29-1 and TRBJ2-5, with no clear D. V was trimmed by 5 bases and J by 1 base, leaving 11 bases between them. The length of the CDR3 is 13 residues. From germline, CDR1 is SQVTM and CDR2 ANQGSEA. The DNA for the CDR3 is TGCAGCGTTTATGGCATCACCCAAGAGACCCAGTACTTC. Translating gives CSVYGITQETQYF.